These 12 T cell receptor beta chains came from one sample sequenced in a study of OX40 agonist ivuxolimab in advanced cancers. Library prep was done by the immunoSEQ multiplex PCR assay. TCRdb retrieved this table from immuneACCESS and kept in-frame rearrangements only. Not all clones are present; in checked studies, unresolved V genes account for under half, and no reason is known for the remainder. This sample has 71,000 or so clones in its table, and about 81% of those were observed once. Of the sample, roughly 5.3% is held by the ten largest clones. Sequenced here: CD4+ or CD8+ T cells sorted from blood, sampled in a trial of the OX40 agonist ivuxolimab. These receptors all stem from an adult with an advanced solid tumor such as melanoma, head and neck, liver or kidney cancer.

The gene calls are TRBV5-4 and TRBJ1-6; no firm D call. Trimming took off 4 bases at V and 9 bases at J, with 17 bases between the two ends. The germline gives CDR1 SGHNT, CDR2 YYREEE (reference sequence). The CDR3 has 15 residues. The CDR3 DNA sequence: TGTGCCAGCAGCCCTGGCGGCAGGTTGGGTTCACCCCTCCACTTT. It is translated as CASSPGGRLGSPLHF.

This clone was seen only once. The rearrangement joins TRBV5-4 to TRBJ2-3, with D possibly TRBD2 on 5 matching bases. CDR1 and CDR2 from the germline V gene are SGHNT and YYREEE (reference sequence). The CDR3 has 14 residues. Trimming left V 1 base short and J 0 bases short, with 6 bases between. DNA for the CDR3: TGTGCCAGCAGCTTGAGCGGCAGCACAGATACGCAGTATTTT. This gives the protein CASSLSGSTDTQYF.

The chain combines TRBV27 with TRBJ1-2; 8 bases line up with TRBD1. V trimming: 4 bases; J trimming: 4 bases; junction bases outside the gene matches: 5. This CDR3 contains 14 residues. Germline CDR1 reads MNHEY; CDR2 reads SMNVEV (reference sequence). CDR3 sequence (DNA): TGTGCCAGCAGTTCCCGGACAGGGATCTATGGCTACACCTTC. This sequence encodes CASSSRTGIYGYTF.

This chain joins TRBV7-8 and TRBJ1-3; D not resolved. The germline V gene has CDR1 SGHVS and CDR2 FQNEAQ. V lost 5 bases and J 0 bases, leaving 14 bases between the germline ends. The length of the CDR3 is 16 residues. The CDR3, as DNA: TGTGCCAGCAGCCTCCGGTCTTCCTTCTCTGGAAACACCATATATTTT. Its translation: CASSLRSSFSGNTIYF.

The chain is built from TRBV6-6 and TRBJ1-5; D may be TRBD1 (6 bases). Trimming removed 8 bases at V and 9 bases at J, with 14 bases between. The CDR3 runs to 12 residues. CDR1 and CDR2 from the germline V gene are MNHNY and SVGAGI (reference sequence). The CDR3 DNA reads as TGTGCCAGCGACACAGGGCCCTGGCCCCAGCATTTT. The encoded protein is CASDTGPWPQHF.

The chain uses TRBV11-3 and TRBJ2-2, with 10 bases matching TRBD2. This CDR3 is 15 amino acids long. Per germline, CDR1 SGHNT and CDR2 YENEEA. J was trimmed by 6 bases and V by 6 bases; bases with no gene match: 7. The CDR3 nucleotides read TGTGCCAGCAGACCTAGCGGGGGTGGTTCCGGGGAGCTGTTTTTT. This codes for CASRPSGGGSGELFF.

The chain carries TRBV2 and TRBJ1-5; 10 nucleotides align to TRBD1. Trimming took 9 bases from V and 5 from J; bases not matched to a gene: 7. This CDR3 spans 14 amino acids. The germline CDR1 and CDR2 sequences are SNHLY and FYNNEI. CDR3 sequence reads: CASAGTGEDQPQHF. Written as DNA, the CDR3 is TGTGCCAGTGCCGGGACAGGGGAAGATCAGCCCCAGCATTTT.

The table lists this clone with a few counts. The genes are TRBV19 and TRBJ1-3; D is uncertain. This CDR3 is 16 amino acids long. The germline V gene has CDR1 LNHDA and CDR2 SQIVND (reference sequence). V was cut by 0 bases and J by 8 bases, with 17 bases left in between. CDR3 protein: CASSIEGVSHVDTIYF. The CDR3 DNA reads TGTGCCAGTAGTATAGAGGGAGTGAGCCACGTGGACACCATATATTTT.

The rearrangement uses TRBV5-1 and TRBJ2-6; D not certain. The CDR3 has 15 residues. Trimming took 3 bases from V and 0 from J, leaving 7 bases between them. Germline CDR1 is SGHRS and CDR2 is YFSETQ. Written as DNA, the CDR3 is TGCGCCAGCAGCTCTGACGGCTCTGGGGCCAACGTCCTGACTTTC. This gives the protein CASSSDGSGANVLTF. Combining the CDR3 with reference TRBV5-1 and TRBJ2-6 gives the whole variable domain KAGVTQTPRYLIKTRGQQVTLSCSPISGHRSVSWYQQTPGQGLQFLFEYFSETQRNKGNFPGRFSGRQFSNSRSEMNVSTLELGDSALYLCASSSDGSGANVLTFGAGSRLTVL.

The genes are TRBV6-1 and TRBJ1-4; no firm D call. The V gene lost 6 bases and the J gene lost 0 bases, with 11 bases spanning the gap. This CDR3 contains 15 residues. Germline-derived CDR1 and CDR2 are MNHNS and SASEGT. CDR3: CASRERPPTNEKLFF. The CDR3 bases are TGTGCCAGCAGAGAGAGGCCACCAACTAATGAAAAACTGTTTTTT.

The sample holds one count of this clone. This rearrangement joins TRBV11-2 to TRBJ2-3; 11 nucleotides agree with TRBD2. Germline V gives CDR1 SGHAT, CDR2 FQNNGV. The CDR3 spans 16 residues. V was pared by 1 base and J by 3 bases, with 3 bases of the junction left unmatched. CDR3 in DNA: TGTGCCAGCAGCTTAGGGGCTAGCGGGGGGACAGATACGCAGTATTTT. This gives the protein CASSLGASGGTDTQYF.

This rearrangement joins TRBV30 to TRBJ1-1, with 11 bases matching TRBD1. Germline V lookup: CDR1 GTSNPN, CDR2 SVGIG (reference sequence). The CDR3 contains 15 residues. V lost 2 bases and J lost 3; bases outside the gene matches: 5. The CDR3: CAWSLWTGGYTEAFF. CDR3 nucleotide sequence: TGTGCCTGGAGTCTCTGGACAGGGGGCTACACTGAAGCTTTCTTT.